This is a list of T cell receptor beta chains from one sample in a study of blood T cell repertoires in COVID-19. The table came from immunoSEQ multiplex PCR; TCRdb's copy has only in-frame clones and leaves some out. The table has 400,000 to 450,000 clones, 85% to 90% seen once. Sequenced sample: peripheral blood. The receptors were gathered from a man in his late teens or twenties with COVID-19, enrolled during active disease. Both conserved end residues are part of each CDR3. Each record gives: CDR3 protein, CDR3 DNA, V gene, clone size, D gene, J gene. The D gene is left open where the match is weak. Clone sizes are given selectively: once, few, many, or a class where the clone is expanded.

CASSWGGLADSSYEQYF | TGTGCCAGCAGCTGGGGGGGACTAGCGGACAGCTCCTACGAGCAGTACTTC | TRBV5-4 | NA | TRBD2 | TRBJ2-7
CASSFYSSYEQYF | TGTGCCAGCAGCTTCTATAGCTCCTACGAGCAGTACTTC | TRBV5-6 | NA | NA | TRBJ2-7
CASSEVGTGRRATNEKLFF | TGTGCCAGCAGTGAAGTGGGGACAGGGCGGAGAGCAACTAATGAAAAACTGTTTTTT | TRBV6-1 | NA | TRBD1 | TRBJ1-4
CASSVGDSTPGEQYF | TGTGCCAGCAGCGTAGGAGACTCCACCCCCGGAGAGCAGTACTTC | TRBV9 | NA | NA | TRBJ2-7
CASSAKLAGGSRSYNEQFF | TGCGCCAGCAGCGCCAAGCTAGCGGGAGGGTCCCGCTCCTACAATGAGCAGTTCTTC | TRBV5-1 | few | TRBD2 | TRBJ2-1
CASSYSGGTYEQYF | TGTGCCAGCAGTTACAGCGGGGGAACCTACGAGCAGTACTTC | TRBV27 | NA | TRBD2 | TRBJ2-7
CASSPPWQKINTGELFF | TGTGCCAGCTCACCACCTTGGCAGAAAATCAACACCGGGGAGCTGTTTTTT | TRBV18 | NA | NA | TRBJ2-2
CASSITGTSGRLSYNEQFF | TGTGCCAGTAGTATCACCGGGACTAGCGGGAGATTATCCTACAATGAGCAGTTCTTC | TRBV19 | NA | TRBD2 | TRBJ2-1
CASSQEIGRGRLETQYF | TGTGCCAGCAGCCAAGAGATTGGGCGGGGGAGACTCGAGACCCAGTACTTC | TRBV4-2 | NA | TRBD2 | TRBJ2-5
CASSPPGTSSADTQYF | TGTGCCAGTAGTCCCCCCGGGACTAGTTCCGCAGATACGCAGTATTTT | TRBV19 | NA | TRBD2 | TRBJ2-3
CASTTGGLIAFF | TGTGCCAGCACCACCGGGGGTCTTATCGCTTTCTTT | TRBV28 | once | NA | TRBJ1-1
CASSSGRGRGYTF | TGTGCCAGCAGTTCTGGCAGGGGGCGAGGCTACACCTTC | TRBV6-5 | NA | TRBD1 | TRBJ1-2
CASSVEAGNTGELFF | TGTGCCAGCAGCGTAGAGGCGGGAAACACCGGGGAGCTGTTTTTT | TRBV9 | NA | NA | TRBJ2-2
CASSRDRAGDEQYF | TGTGCCAGCAGTCGGGATAGGGCAGGCGACGAGCAGTACTTC | TRBV6-5 | NA | NA | TRBJ2-7
CASNRDRDQPQHF | TGTGCCAGCAACAGGGATAGGGATCAGCCCCAGCATTTT | TRBV12-3/TRBV12-4 | once | NA | TRBJ1-5
CASSLGLAGGDYTGELFF | TGTGCCAGCAGCCTGGGACTAGCGGGGGGAGATTATACCGGGGAGCTGTTTTTT | TRBV14 | NA | TRBD2 | TRBJ2-2
CASSGGLAGVADTQYF | TGTGCCAGCAGCGGGGGACTAGCGGGGGTCGCAGATACGCAGTATTTT | TRBV13 | NA | TRBD2 | TRBJ2-3
CASSIGTGDNSPLHF | TGTGCCAGTAGTATCGGGACAGGGGATAATTCACCCCTCCACTTT | TRBV19 | NA | TRBD1 | TRBJ1-6
CASSLLGNTF | TGTGCCAGCAGCTTACTTGGCAACACCTTC | TRBV7-9 | few | NA | TRBJ1-2
CASSTGEAGEQYF | TGTGCCAGCAGCACAGGGGAGGCGGGCGAGCAGTACTTC | TRBV6-5 | once | NA | TRBJ2-7
CASSLGQGASGRDADTQYF | TGCGCCAGCAGCTTGGGTCAGGGGGCCAGCGGGAGGGACGCAGATACGCAGTATTTT | TRBV5-1 | NA | TRBD2 | TRBJ2-3
CASSETRASYNEQFF | TGCGCCAGCAGTGAGACGCGGGCCTCCTACAATGAGCAGTTCTTC | TRBV10-1 | NA | NA | TRBJ2-1
CASRADYGYTF | TGTGCCAGCAGGGCCGACTATGGCTACACCTTC | TRBV2 | NA | NA | TRBJ1-2
CASSMGLGVDTQYF | TGTGCCAGTAGTATGGGTCTAGGGGTGGATACGCAGTATTTT | TRBV19 | NA | NA | TRBJ2-3
CASSTGTSGLTQETQYF | TGTGCCAGCAGTACGGGGACTAGCGGGTTAACACAAGAGACCCAGTACTTC | TRBV25-1 | NA | TRBD2 | TRBJ2-5
CASTKAGSADTQYF | TGTGCCAGCACTAAGGCGGGGAGCGCAGATACGCAGTATTTT | TRBV27 | NA | NA | TRBJ2-3
CASTRTGVEGYTF | TGTGCCAGTACTAGGACTGGGGTAGAGGGCTACACCTTC | TRBV19 | NA | NA | TRBJ1-2
CASSQAGTSGRLNNEQFF | TGTGCCAGCAGCCAAGCCGGGACTAGCGGGAGGCTGAACAATGAGCAGTTCTTC | TRBV3-1/TRBV3-2 | NA | TRBD2 | TRBJ2-1
CASSLGTTGPYEQYF | TGTGCCAGCAGCCTCGGGACTACGGGCCCCTACGAGCAGTACTTC | TRBV14 | NA | TRBD2 | TRBJ2-7
CASRRGTDTYEQYF | TGTGCCAGCAGGAGGGGGACAGATACCTACGAGCAGTACTTC | TRBV6-5 | NA | TRBD1 | TRBJ2-7
CASSEGDWEQYF | TGTGCCAGCAGTGAAGGGGACTGGGAGCAGTACTTC | TRBV25-1 | NA | NA | TRBJ2-7
CASSEVLGPSNYGYTF | TGTGCCAGCAGTGAAGTTTTGGGGCCGAGTAACTATGGCTACACCTTC | TRBV6-1 | NA | NA | TRBJ1-2
CASSEAGQPQHF | TGTGCCAGTAGTGAAGCGGGACAGCCCCAGCATTTT | TRBV19 | NA | NA | TRBJ1-5
CASSVQGSNTGELFF | TGTGCCAGCAGCGTGCAGGGGTCCAACACCGGGGAGCTGTTTTTT | TRBV2 | NA | NA | TRBJ2-2
CASSLTLGAADTQYF | TGTGCCAGCAGCTTAACGTTAGGGGCAGCAGATACGCAGTATTTT | TRBV7-3 | NA | NA | TRBJ2-3
CASSPTGSYTEAFF | TGTGCCAGCAGCCCTACAGGGAGCTACACTGAAGCTTTCTTT | TRBV3-1/TRBV3-2 | NA | NA | TRBJ1-1
CSASDRKTDTQYF | TGCAGTGCTAGTGACAGGAAGACAGATACGCAGTATTTT | TRBV20-1 | NA | NA | TRBJ2-3
CASSPGGHDEQFF | TGTGCCAGCAGCCCGGGGGGGCACGATGAGCAGTTCTTC | TRBV7-2 | NA | TRBD2 | TRBJ2-1
CASSQSTTGGQEYPLHF | TGCGCCAGCAGTCAAAGCACAACAGGGGGCCAGGAATATCCCCTCCACTTT | TRBV5-1 | NA | TRBD1 | TRBJ1-6
CASSHPVPTGQTYNEQFF | TGTGCCAGCAGCCACCCTGTACCCACAGGGCAGACCTACAATGAGCAGTTCTTC | TRBV7-9 | few | NA | TRBJ2-1
CSAGQFYEQYF | TGCAGTGCCGGACAGTTCTACGAGCAGTACTTC | TRBV20-1 | few | NA | TRBJ2-7
CASRTQTGNTEAFF | TGTGCCAGCAGGACCCAGACAGGGAACACTGAAGCTTTCTTT | TRBV6-4 | NA | NA | TRBJ1-1